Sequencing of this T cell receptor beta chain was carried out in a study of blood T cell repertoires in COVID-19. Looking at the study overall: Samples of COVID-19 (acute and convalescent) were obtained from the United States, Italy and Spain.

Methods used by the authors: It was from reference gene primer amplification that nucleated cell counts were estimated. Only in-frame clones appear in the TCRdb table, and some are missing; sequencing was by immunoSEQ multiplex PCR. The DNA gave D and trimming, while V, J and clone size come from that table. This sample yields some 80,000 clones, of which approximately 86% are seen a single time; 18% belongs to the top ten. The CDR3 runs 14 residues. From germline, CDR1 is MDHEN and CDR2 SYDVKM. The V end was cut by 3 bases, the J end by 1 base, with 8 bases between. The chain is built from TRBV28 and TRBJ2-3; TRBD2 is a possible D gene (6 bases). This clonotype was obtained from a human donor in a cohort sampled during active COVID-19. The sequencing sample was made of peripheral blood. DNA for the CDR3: TGTGCCAGCAGTTTGGGCGGGGGCACAGATACGCAGTATTTT. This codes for CASSLGGGTDTQYF. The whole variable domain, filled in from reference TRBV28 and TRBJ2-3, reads DVKVTQSSRYLVKRTGEKVFLECVQDMDHENMFWYRQDPGLGLRLIYFSYDVKMKEKGDIPEGYSVSREKKERFSLILESASTNQTSMYLCASSLGGGTDTQYFGPGTRLTVL.